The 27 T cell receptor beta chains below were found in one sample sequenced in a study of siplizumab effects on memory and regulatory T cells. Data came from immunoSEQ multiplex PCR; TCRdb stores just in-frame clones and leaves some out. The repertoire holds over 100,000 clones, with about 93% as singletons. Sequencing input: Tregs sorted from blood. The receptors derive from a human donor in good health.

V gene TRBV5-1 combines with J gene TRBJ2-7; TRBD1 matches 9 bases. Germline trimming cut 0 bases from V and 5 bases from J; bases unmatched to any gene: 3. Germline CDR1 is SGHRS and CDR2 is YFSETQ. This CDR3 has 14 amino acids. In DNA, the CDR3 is TGCGCCAGCAGCTTGGTGGGACAGGGTCACGAGCAGTACTTC. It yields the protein CASSLVGQGHEQYF.

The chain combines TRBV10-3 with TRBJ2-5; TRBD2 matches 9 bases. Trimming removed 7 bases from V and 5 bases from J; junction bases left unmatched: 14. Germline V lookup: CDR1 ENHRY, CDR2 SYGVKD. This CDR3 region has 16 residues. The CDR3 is CAIKPGLAILGETQYF. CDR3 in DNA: TGTGCCATCAAACCGGGACTAGCCATTCTAGGGGAGACCCAGTACTTC.

This chain's CDR3 is CASSAGLALYNEQFF. CDR3 bases: TGTGCCAGCAGCGCGGGACTAGCGCTGTACAATGAGCAGTTCTTC. The V call is TRBV9, the J call TRBJ2-1, with 10 bases identical to TRBD2. This CDR3 spans 15 amino acids. Germline V gene lookup returns CDR1 SGDLS and CDR2 YYNGEE. J lost 4 bases, V lost 3 bases, and 4 bases had no gene match.

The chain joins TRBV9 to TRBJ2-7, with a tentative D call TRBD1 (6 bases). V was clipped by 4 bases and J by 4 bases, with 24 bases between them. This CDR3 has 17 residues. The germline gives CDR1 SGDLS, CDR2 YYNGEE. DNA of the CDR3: TGTGCCAGCAGCCCTTGGTCCGGGACGAGGGGGTCATACGAGCAGTACTTC. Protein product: CASSPWSGTRGSYEQYF.

DNA of the CDR3: TGTGCCAGCAGTGCTTCCCGGGACAGTAATGAGCAGTTCTTC. Translated: CASSASRDSNEQFF. The V and J genes are TRBV6-1 and TRBJ2-1, with 7 positions matching TRBD1. The CDR3 is 14 amino acids. Germline loops: CDR1 MNHNS, CDR2 SASEGT. V gave up 4 bases and J gave up 7 bases; unmatched junction bases: 7.

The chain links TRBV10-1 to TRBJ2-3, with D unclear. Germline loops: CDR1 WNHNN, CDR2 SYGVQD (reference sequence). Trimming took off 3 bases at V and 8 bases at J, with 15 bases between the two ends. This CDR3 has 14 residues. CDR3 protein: CASSDSRVLGTQYF. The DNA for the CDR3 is TGCGCCAGCAGTGACAGTAGGGTGCTCGGTACGCAGTATTTT.

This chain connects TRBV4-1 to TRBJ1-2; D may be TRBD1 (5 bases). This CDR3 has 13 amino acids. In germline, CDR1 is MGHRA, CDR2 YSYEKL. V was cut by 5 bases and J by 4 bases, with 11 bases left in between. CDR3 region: CASSWDGLYGYTF. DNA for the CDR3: TGCGCCAGCAGCTGGGACGGCCTCTATGGCTACACCTTC.

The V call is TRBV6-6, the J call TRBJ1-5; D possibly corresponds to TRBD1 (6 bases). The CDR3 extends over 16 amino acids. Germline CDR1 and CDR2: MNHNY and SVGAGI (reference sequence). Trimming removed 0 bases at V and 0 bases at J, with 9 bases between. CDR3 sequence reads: CASSYSTGVSNQPQHF. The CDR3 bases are TGTGCCAGCAGTTACTCGACAGGAGTTAGCAATCAGCCCCAGCATTTT.

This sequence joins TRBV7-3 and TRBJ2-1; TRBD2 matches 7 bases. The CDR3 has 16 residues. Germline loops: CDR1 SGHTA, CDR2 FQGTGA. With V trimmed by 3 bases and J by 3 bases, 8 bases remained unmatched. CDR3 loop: CASSFRTSSGYNEQFF. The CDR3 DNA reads TGTGCCAGCAGCTTCCGGACTAGTTCGGGCTACAATGAGCAGTTCTTC.

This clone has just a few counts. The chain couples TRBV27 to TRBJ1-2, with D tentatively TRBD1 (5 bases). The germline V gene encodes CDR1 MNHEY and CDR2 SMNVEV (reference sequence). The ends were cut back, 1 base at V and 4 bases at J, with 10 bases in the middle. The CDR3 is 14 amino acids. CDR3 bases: TGTGCCAGCAGTTTATTCTACGGGGCCTATGGCTACACCTTC. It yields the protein CASSLFYGAYGYTF.

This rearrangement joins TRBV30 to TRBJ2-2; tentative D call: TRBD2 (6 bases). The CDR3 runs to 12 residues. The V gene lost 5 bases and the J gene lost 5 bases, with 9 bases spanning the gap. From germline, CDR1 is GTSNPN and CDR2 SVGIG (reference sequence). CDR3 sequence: CAWQGGTGELFF. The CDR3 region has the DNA TGTGCCTGGCAAGGAGGGACCGGGGAGCTGTTTTTT.

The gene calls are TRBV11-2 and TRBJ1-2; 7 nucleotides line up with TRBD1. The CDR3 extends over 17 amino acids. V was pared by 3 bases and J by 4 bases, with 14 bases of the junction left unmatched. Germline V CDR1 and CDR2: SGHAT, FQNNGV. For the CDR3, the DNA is TGTGCCAGCAGCTTGTTTGGCGGTAGTACAGGGGTCTATGGCTACACCTTC. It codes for CASSLFGGSTGVYGYTF.

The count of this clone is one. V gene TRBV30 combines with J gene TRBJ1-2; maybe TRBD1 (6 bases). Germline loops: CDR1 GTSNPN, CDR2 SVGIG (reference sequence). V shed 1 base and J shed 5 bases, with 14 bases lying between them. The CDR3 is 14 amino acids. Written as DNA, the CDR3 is TGTGCCTGGAGTGCGGGGGGCCTAGGGTATGGCTACACCTTC. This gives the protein CAWSAGGLGYGYTF.

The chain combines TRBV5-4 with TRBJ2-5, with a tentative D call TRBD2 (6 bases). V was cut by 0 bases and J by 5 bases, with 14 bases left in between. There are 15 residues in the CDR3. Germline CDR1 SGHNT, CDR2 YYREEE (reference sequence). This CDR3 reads CASSLAGRGGETQYF. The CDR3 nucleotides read TGTGCCAGCAGCTTGGCCGGCCGGGGAGGCGAGACCCAGTACTTC. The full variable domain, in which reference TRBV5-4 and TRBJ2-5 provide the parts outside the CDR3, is ETGVTQSPTHLIKTRGQQVTLRCSSQSGHNTVSWYQQALGQGPQFIFQYYREEENGRGNFPPRFSGLQFPNYSSELNVNALELDDSALYLCASSLAGRGGETQYFGPGTRLLVL.

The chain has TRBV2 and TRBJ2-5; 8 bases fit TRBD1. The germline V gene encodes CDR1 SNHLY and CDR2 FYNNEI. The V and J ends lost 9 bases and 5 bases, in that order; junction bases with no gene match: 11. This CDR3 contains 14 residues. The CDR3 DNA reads TGTGCCAGACAAGCCGGGACAGGCCGGGAGACCCAGTACTTC. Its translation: CARQAGTGRETQYF.

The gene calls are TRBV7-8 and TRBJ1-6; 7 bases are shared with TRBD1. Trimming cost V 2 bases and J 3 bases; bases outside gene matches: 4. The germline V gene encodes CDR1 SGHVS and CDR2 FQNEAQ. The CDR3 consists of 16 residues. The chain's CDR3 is CASSLRDSRYNSPLHF. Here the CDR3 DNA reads TGTGCCAGCAGCTTACGGGACAGCCGCTATAATTCACCCCTCCACTTT.

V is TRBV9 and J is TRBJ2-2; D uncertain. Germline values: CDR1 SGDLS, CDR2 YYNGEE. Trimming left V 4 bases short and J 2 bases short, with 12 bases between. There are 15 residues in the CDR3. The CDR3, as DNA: TGTGCCAGCAGCCCCGGCACTTTTAACACCGGGGAGCTGTTTTTT. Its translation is CASSPGTFNTGELFF. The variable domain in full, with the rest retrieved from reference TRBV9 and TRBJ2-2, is DSGVTQTPKHLITATGQRVTLRCSPRSGDLSVYWYQQSLDQGLQFLIQYYNGEERAKGNILERFSAQQFPDLHSELNLSSLELGDSALYFCASSPGTFNTGELFFGEGSRLTVL.

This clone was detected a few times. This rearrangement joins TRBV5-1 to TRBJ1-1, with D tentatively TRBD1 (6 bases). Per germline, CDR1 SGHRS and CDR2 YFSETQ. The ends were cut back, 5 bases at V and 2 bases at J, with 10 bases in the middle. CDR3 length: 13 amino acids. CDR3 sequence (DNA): TGCGCCAGCAGGTGGACAGAAAACACTGAAGCTTTCTTT. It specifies CASRWTENTEAFF.

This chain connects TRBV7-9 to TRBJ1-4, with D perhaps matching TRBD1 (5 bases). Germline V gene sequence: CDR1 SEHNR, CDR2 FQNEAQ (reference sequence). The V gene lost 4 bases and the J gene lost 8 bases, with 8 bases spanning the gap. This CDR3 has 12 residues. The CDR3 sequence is CASSSGYEKLFF. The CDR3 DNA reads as TGTGCCAGCAGCTCAGGGTACGAAAAACTGTTTTTT. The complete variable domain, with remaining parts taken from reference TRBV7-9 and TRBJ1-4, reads DTGVSQNPRHKITKRGQNVTFRCDPISEHNRLYWYRQTLGQGPEFLTYFQNEAQLEKSRLLSDRFSAERPKGSFSTLEIQRTEQGDSAMYLCASSSGYEKLFFGSGTQLSVL.

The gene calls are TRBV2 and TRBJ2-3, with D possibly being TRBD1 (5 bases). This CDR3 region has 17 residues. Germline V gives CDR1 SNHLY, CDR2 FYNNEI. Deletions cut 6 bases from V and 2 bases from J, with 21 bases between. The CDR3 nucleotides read TGTGCCAGCAGGGCCCCCAGGGCTCCCGAAAACACAGATACGCAGTATTTT. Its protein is CASRAPRAPENTDTQYF.

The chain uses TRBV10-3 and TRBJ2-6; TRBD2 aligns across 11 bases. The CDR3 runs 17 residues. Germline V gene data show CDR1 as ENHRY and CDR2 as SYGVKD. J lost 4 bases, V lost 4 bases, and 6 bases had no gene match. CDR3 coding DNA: TGTGCCATCAGTGTGCTAGCGGGGGGTTCCGGGGCCAACGTCCTGACTTTC. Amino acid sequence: CAISVLAGGSGANVLTF.

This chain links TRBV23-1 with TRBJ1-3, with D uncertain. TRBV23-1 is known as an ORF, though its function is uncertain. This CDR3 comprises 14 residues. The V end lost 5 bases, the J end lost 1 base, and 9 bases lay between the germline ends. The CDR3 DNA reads TGCGCCAGCAGTGCCAGCGATTCTGGAAACACCATATATTTT. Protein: CASSASDSGNTIYF.

This chain's CDR3 is CASSYSEGANYGYTF. CDR3 nucleotide sequence: TGTGCCAGCAGTTACTCCGAGGGGGCTAACTATGGCTACACCTTC. The chain carries TRBV6-5 and TRBJ1-2, with D possibly TRBD1 on 6 matching bases. Germline CDR1 is MNHEY and CDR2 is SVGAGI. With 0 bases removed from V and 0 bases from J, the gap between germline ends came to 8 bases. This CDR3 has 15 amino acids.

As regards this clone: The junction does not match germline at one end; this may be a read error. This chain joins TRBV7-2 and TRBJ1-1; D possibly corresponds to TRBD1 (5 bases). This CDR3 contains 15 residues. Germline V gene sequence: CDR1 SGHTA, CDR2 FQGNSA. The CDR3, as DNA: TGTGCCAGCAGCTTTTTTTCCAGGGTGAAGACTGAAGCTTTCTTT. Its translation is CASSFFSRVKTEAFF.

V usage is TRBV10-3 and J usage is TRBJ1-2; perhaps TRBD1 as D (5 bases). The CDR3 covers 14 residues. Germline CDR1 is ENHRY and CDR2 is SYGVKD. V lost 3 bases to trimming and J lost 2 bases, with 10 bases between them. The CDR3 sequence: CAISEQKGNYGYTF. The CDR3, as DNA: TGTGCCATCAGTGAACAGAAGGGGAACTATGGCTACACCTTC.

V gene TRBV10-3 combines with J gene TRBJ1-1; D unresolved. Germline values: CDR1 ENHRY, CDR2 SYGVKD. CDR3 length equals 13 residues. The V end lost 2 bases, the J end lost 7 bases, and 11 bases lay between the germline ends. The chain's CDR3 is CAISEAGYSEAFF. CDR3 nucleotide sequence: TGTGCCATCAGTGAGGCGGGGTACAGTGAAGCTTTCTTT.

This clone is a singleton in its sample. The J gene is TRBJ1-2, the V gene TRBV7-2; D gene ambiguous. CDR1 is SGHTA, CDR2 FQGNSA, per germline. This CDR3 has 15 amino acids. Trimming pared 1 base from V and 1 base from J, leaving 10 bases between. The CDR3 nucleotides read TGTGCCAGCAGCTTAGGCCAGGCCTTTAACTATGGCTACACCTTC. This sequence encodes CASSLGQAFNYGYTF.